This T cell receptor beta chain was documented in a study of technical replicates of blood from a handful of donors. Trimming took 10 bases from V and 3 from J, leaving 18 bases between them. This CDR3 region has 14 residues. The germline V gene encodes CDR1 ENHRY and CDR2 SYGVKD. Data came from immunoSEQ multiplex PCR; TCRdb stores just in-frame clones and leaves some out. This table has around 100,000 clones, approximately 95% appearing once. The source is a human donor in good health. The sequencing sample was made of T cells isolated from PBMCs. The rearrangement links TRBV10-3 to TRBJ1-1, with a weak D call TRBD1 (6 bases). Here the CDR3 reads CATQGRGRDTEAFF. The CDR3 bases are TGTGCCACCCAGGGGCGAGGAAGGGACACTGAAGCTTTCTTT.